This record concerns one T cell receptor beta chain sequence. The protocol was immunoSEQ multiplex PCR, while the TCRdb copy is restricted to in-frame clones and leaves out a portion. The sample shows over 100,000 clones, 88% of them seen only once. The V gene lost 3 bases and the J gene lost 1 base, with 6 bases spanning the gap. Per the germline V gene, CDR1 is SGHTA and CDR2 is FQGNSA. CDR3 length: 13 residues. The data are from a study of T cell responses to AZD1222 COVID-19 vaccine. The chain uses TRBV7-2 and TRBJ1-2; unclear D gene. Source: peripheral blood, taken on day 0 of AZD1222 vaccination. This receptor was obtained from an adult in good health. CDR3 in amino acids: CASSFGINYGYTF. The CDR3 DNA is TGTGCCAGCAGCTTCGGGATTAACTATGGCTACACCTTC.